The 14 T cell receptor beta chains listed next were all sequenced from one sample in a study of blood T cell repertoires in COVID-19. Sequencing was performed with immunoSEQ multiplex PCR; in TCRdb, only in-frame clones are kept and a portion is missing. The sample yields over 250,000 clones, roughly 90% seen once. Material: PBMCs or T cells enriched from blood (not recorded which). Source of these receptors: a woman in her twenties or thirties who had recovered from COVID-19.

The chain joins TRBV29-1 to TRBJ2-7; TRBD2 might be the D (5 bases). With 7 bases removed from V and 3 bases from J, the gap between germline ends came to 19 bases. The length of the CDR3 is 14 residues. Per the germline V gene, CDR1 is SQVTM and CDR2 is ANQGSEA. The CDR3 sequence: CSGALFGVNYEQYF. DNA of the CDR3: TGCAGCGGTGCCCTGTTCGGGGTCAACTACGAGCAGTACTTC.

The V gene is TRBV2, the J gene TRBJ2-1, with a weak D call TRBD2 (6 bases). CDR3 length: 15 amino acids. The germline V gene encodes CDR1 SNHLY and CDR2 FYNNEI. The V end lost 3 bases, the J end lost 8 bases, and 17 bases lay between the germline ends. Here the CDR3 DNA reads TGTGCCAGCAGTGATGGGCTAGCGTTTACCTATGAGCAGTTCTTC. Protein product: CASSDGLAFTYEQFF.

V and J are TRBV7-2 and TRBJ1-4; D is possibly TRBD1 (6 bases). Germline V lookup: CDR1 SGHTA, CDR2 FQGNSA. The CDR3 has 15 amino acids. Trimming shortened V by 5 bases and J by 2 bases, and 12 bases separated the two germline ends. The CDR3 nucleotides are TGTGCCAGCAGCGGATTACAGGGTACTAATGAAAAACTGTTTTTT. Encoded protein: CASSGLQGTNEKLFF.

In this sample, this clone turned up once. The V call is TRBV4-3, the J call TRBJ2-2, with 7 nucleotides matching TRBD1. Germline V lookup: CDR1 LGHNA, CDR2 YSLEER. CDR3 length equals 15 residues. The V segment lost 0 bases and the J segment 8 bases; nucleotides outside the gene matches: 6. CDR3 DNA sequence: TGCGCCAGCAGCCAAGATACAGGGGAGATAGGGGAGCTGTTTTTT. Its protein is CASSQDTGEIGELFF.

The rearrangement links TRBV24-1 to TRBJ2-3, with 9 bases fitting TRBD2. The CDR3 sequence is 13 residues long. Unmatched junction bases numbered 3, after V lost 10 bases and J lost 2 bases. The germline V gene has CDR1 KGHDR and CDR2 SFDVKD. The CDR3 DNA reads TGTGCCACTACTAGCGGGTACACAGATACGCAGTATTTT. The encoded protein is CATTSGYTDTQYF.

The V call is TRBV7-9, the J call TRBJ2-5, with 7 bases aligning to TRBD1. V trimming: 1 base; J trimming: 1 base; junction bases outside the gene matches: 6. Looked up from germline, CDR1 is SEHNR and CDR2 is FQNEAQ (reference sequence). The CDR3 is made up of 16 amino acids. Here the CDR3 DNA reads TGTGCCAGCAGCTTAGGGGAAGACAGGGCCCAAGAGACCCAGTACTTC. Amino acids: CASSLGEDRAQETQYF.

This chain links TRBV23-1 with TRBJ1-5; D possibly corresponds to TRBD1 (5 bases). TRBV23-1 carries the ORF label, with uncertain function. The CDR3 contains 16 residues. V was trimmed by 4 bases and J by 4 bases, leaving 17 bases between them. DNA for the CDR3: TGCGCCAGCAGTCCCCCCGGGGGGGGTAGGAATCAGCCCCAGCATTTT. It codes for CASSPPGGGRNQPQHF.

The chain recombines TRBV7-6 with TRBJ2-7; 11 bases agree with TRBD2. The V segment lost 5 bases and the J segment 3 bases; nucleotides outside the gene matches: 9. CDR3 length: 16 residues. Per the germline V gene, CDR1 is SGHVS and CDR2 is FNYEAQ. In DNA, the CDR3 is TGTGCCAGCAGCCCCGGGACTAGCGGCCTTTTCTACGAGCAGTACTTC. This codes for CASSPGTSGLFYEQYF.

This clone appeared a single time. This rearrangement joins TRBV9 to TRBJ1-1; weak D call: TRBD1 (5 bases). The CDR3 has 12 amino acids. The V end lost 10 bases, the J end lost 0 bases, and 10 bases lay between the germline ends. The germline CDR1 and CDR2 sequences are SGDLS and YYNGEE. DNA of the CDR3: TGTGCCTCGCGGGGCGTGAACACTGAAGCTTTCTTT. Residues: CASRGVNTEAFF. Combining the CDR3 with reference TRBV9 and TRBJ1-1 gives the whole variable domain DSGVTQTPKHLITATGQRVTLRCSPRSGDLSVYWYQQSLDQGLQFLIQYYNGEERAKGNILERFSAQQFPDLHSELNLSSLELGDSALYFCASRGVNTEAFFGQGTRLTVV.

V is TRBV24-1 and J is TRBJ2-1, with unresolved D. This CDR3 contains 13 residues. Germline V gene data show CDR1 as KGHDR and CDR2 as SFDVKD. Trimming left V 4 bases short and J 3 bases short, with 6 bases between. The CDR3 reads CATSDSNYNEQFF. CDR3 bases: TGTGCCACCAGTGACTCTAACTACAATGAGCAGTTCTTC.

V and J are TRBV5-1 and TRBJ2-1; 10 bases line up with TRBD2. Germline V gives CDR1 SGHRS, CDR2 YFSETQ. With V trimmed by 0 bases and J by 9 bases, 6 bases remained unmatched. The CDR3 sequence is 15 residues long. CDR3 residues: CASSLEASGSLEQFF. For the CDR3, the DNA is TGCGCCAGCAGCTTGGAAGCTAGCGGGAGTCTTGAGCAGTTCTTC.

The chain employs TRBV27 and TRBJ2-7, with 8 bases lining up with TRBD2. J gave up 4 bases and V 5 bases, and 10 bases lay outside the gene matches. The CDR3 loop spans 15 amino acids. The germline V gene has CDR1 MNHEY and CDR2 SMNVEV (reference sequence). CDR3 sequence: CASSPPTSEKYEQYF. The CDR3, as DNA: TGTGCCAGCAGTCCGCCGACTAGCGAAAAGTACGAGCAGTACTTC.

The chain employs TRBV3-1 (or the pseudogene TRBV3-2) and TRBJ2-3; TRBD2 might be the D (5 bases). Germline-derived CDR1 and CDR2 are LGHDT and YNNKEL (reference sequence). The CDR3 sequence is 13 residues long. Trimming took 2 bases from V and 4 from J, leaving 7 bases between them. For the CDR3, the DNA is TGTGCCAGCAGCCAATACGGGGCAGATACGCAGTATTTT. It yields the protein CASSQYGADTQYF.

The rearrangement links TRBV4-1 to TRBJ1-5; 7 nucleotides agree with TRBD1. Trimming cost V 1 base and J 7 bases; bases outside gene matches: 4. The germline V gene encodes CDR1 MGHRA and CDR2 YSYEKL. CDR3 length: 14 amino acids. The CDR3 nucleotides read TGCGCCAGCAGCCAAGGACAGGGTGGACAGCCCCAGCATTTT. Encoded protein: CASSQGQGGQPQHF.